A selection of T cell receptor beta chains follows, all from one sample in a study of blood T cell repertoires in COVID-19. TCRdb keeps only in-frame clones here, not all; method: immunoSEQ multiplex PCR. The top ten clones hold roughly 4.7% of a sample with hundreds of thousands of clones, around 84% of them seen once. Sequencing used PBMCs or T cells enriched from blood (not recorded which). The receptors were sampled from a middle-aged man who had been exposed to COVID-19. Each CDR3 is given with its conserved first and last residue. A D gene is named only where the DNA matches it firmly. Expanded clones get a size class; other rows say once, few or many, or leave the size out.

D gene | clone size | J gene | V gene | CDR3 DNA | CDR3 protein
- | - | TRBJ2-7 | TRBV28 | TGTGCCAGCAGTGAGACAGGTCTCATAGGGCAGTACTTC | CASSETGLIGQYF
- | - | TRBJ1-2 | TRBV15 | TGTGCCACCAGCAGAGGTGGGGACATCATGATGGAAGGCTACACCTTC | CATSRGGDIMMEGYTF
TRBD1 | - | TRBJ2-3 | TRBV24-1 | TGTGCCACCAGTGAGACAGGGGAGGCAGATACGCAGTATTTT | CATSETGEADTQYF
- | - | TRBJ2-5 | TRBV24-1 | TGTGCCACCAGTGATTTCCCCTTCGAGGCCCAGTACTTC | CATSDFPFEAQYF
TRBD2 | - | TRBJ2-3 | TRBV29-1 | TGCAGCGTATCCTCTAGCGGATATACGCAGTATTTT | CSVSSSGYTQYF
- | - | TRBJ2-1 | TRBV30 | TGTGCCTGGAGTGTACGGGCTAGCCCCGACAATGAGCAGTTCTTC | CAWSVRASPDNEQFF
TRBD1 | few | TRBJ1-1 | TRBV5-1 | TGCGCCAGCAGCCCATTCGCCGGGACAGGGGACACTGAAGCTTTCTTT | CASSPFAGTGDTEAFF
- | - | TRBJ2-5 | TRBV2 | TGTGCCAGCGAACGGGGGGCAGCCAAAGAGACCCAGTACTTC | CASERGAAKETQYF
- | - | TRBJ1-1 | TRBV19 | TGTGCCAGTAGTTCCATGGACAGAGGGAACACTGAAGCTTTCTTT | CASSSMDRGNTEAFF
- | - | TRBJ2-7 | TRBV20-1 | TGCAGTGCCCGAGGGGGTTACGAGCAGTACTTC | CSARGGYEQYF